This TCR beta chain comes out of a study of blood T cells in healthy people across ages (dated by TCRdb to between 2014 and 2016). For the wider study: In model experiments, template switching captured roughly one uniquely barcoded TCR beta cDNA molecule for every two T cells. Using deep sequencing normalized with unique cDNA molecular identifiers, the study measured how TCR beta repertoire diversity changes with age. Donors were grouped into four age groups: young (average 16 years), middle-aged (around 39), aged (over 55) and long-lived (approximately 78). Donors of different ages were randomly distributed across sequencing lanes to avoid experimental bias. Using the same blood draw, the study looked at two additional independent replicas of 1 million unique cDNA reads for two donors, one aged 18 to 30 and the other aged 80 or older. Overall study results and their limits: Conclusive comparison of naive and antigen-experienced compartments was prevented by the profiling of bulk unsorted PBMCs. Estimates of total diversity from one million sequenced T cells were regarded as lower bounds and underestimates. Compared with the aged group, the long-lived group had more naive CD4+ T cells, fewer expanded clones and increased TCR diversity, a pattern suggesting age selection. As age increased, observed TCR beta diversity per million T cells dropped in a roughly linear way, and a significant reduction was already evident by age around 41. There was a strong correlation between observed TCR beta diversity and the percentage of naive T cells measured by flow cytometry. Because donor CMV infection status was unknown, age-related changes in expanded clonotypes were potentially confounded.

The 39 donors, aged roughly 6 to 95 years, were systemically healthy Caucasian individuals from Russia. Each donor gave 8 to 10 milliliters of peripheral blood, collected into EDTA-treated Vacutainer tubes. Ficoll-Paque density-gradient centrifugation was used to isolate PBMCs, with at least 7 million obtained per sample. Trizol reagent was used to extract total RNA from the PBMCs, yielding at least 6 micrograms per sample. For every donor, flow cytometry on a PBMC aliquot measured the percentage of naive CD45RAhigh/CD27high T cells. Libraries were built with 5' RACE. Sequencing took place on an Illumina HiSeq 2500. A second PCR of about 6 to 11 cycles was performed with a sample-barcoded 5' primer and a J-beta primer mix. A template-switch 5' adaptor carrying 12 random nucleotides introduced a unique molecular identifier onto each TCR beta cDNA molecule. Each sample yielded at least 3 million CDR3-containing paired-end reads. All of the RNA was converted into first-strand cDNA using the Mint cDNA synthesis kit, with a TRBC-specific oligonucleotide serving as the primer. Following uracil-DNA glycosylase treatment, a first 18-cycle PCR with universal primers M1SS and BC2_uni_R was performed on all cDNA. The authors' analysis ran thus. Each sample was normalized by randomly selecting 1 million high-quality reads, each carrying a distinct molecular identifier. Reads with shared molecular identifiers were discarded instead of being binned into consensus sequences. CDR3 identification, clonotype clustering and error correction used MiTCR with a Q25 quality threshold and the strictest error-elimination algorithm. Lower-bound total TCR beta diversity was estimated with a nonparametric unseen species model using Euler transformation. TCRdb passed the public sequencing reads through fastp at Q25 and MiXCR, retaining productive beta sequences. A single entry per CDR3 protein holds the most common genes and DNA from its merged rows. TCRdb's processing, not the authors' own work, is the source of the V and J calls. Within this sample are 850,000 or so distinct CDR3 sequences, with 29% of them counted one time only. The ten top clones hold roughly 17% of the sample.

This clonotype appeared many times. Which antigen it targets is not known. Base qualities are not provided; no much larger clone lies one nucleotide away. This receptor was taken from an elderly woman in good health. Sequenced: blood.

CDR3 loop: CASSLAEVQRGSDTQYF. The nucleotide sequence is TGTGCCAGCAGCTTAGCAGAGGTTCAAAGAGGGTCAGATACGCAGTATTTT. The sequence joins TRBV7-6 to TRBJ2-3, and perhaps TRBD2 as D gene, on 5 matching bases. Including the terminal cysteine and phenylalanine, the CDR3 comprises 17 residues. This entry keeps only the CDR3 DNA: 51 bases, framed from base 1. Taken from the germline V gene, the CDR1 and CDR2 loops are SGHVS and FNYEAQ. V is cut by 0 bases and J by 4 bases, and the space between the germline ends is 17 bases.